These 2 T cell receptor beta chains share one sample of origin, sequenced in a study of blood T cell repertoires in COVID-19. TCRdb keeps only in-frame clones here, not all; method: immunoSEQ multiplex PCR. The repertoire includes about 270,000 clones, roughly 86% of them detected once, and approximately 1.8% sits in the top ten. Sample: PBMCs or T cells enriched from blood (not recorded which). These receptors were taken from a woman aged 60 to 75 who had recovered from COVID-19.

The chain has TRBV30 and TRBJ2-5, with D unclear. Germline CDR1 reads GTSNPN; CDR2 reads SVGIG (reference sequence). Trimming cost V 0 bases and J 2 bases, with 7 bases left between them. This CDR3 contains 13 residues. The CDR3 sequence is CAWSVQHQETQYF. The CDR3 DNA reads as TGTGCCTGGAGTGTACAGCATCAAGAGACCCAGTACTTC.

The chain uses TRBV3-1 (or the pseudogene TRBV3-2) and TRBJ2-1, with D possibly matching TRBD2 (6 bases). This CDR3 comprises 15 residues. Germline-derived CDR1 and CDR2 are LGHDT and YNNKEL (reference sequence). The V end lost 5 bases, the J end lost 3 bases, and 14 bases lay between the germline ends. The CDR3 nucleotides read TGTGCCAGCAGCGAGCGGGCTTCGAACTACAATGAGCAGTTCTTC. Translated, it gives CASSERASNYNEQFF.